This T cell receptor (beta chain) was captured in a study of monozygotic twins with inflammatory bowel disease. Comments on this clonotype: Its antigen is not known.

The study, taken as a whole, reports: No discrimination was achieved between different T cell subtypes.

The CDR3 spans 15 residues. The germline V gene encodes CDR1 SGHTA and CDR2 FQGNSA. TCRdb processed the 5' RACE reads again and assigns one entry to each CDR3 protein, with no DNA. The sample's table shows fewer than 400,000 distinct CDR3 sequences. Sequencing was done on a sample of blood. The rearrangement uses TRBV7-2 and TRBJ2-1; TCRdb returns TRBD2, unconfirmable since there is no DNA. The TCR was taken from a human donor with ulcerative colitis or Crohn's disease, or a healthy co-twin of an affected twin (not recorded which). CDR3: CASSLDRDLYNEQFF.